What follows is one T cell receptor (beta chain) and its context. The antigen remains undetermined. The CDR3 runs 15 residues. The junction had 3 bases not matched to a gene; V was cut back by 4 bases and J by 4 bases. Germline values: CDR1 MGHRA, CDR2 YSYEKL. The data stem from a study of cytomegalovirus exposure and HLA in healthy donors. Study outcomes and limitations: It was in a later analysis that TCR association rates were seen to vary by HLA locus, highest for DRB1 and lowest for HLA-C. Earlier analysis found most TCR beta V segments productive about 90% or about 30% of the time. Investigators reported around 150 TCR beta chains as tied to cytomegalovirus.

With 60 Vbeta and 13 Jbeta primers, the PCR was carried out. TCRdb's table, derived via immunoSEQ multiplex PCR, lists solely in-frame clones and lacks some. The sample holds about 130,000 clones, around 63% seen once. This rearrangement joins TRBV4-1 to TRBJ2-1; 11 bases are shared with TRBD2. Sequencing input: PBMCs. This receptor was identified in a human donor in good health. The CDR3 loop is CASSRLAGIYNEQFF. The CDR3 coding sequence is TGCGCCAGCAGCCGACTAGCGGGGATTTACAATGAGCAGTTCTTC.